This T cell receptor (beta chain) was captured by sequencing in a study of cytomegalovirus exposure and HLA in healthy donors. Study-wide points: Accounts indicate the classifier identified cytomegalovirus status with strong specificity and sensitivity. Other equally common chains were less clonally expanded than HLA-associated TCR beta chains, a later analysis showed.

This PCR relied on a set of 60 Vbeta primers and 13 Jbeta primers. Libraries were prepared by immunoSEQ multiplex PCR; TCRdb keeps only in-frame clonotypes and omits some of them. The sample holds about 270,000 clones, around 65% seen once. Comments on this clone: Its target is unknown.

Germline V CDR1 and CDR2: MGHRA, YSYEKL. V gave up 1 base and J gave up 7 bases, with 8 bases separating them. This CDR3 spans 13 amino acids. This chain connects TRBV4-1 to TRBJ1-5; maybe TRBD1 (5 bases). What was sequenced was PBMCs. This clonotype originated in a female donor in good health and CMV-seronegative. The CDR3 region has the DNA TGCGCCAGCAGCCAAGCGGGGGAACAGCCCCAGCATTTT. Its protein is CASSQAGEQPQHF.